This T cell receptor beta chain is from a study of cytomegalovirus exposure and HLA in healthy donors. PCR used 60 Vbeta primers and 13 Jbeta primers. Method: immunoSEQ multiplex PCR; TCRdb's copy keeps in-frame clones and lacks some. Of about 170,000 clones detected, roughly 75% appear once; the ten largest clones hold 1%. Germline lookup yields CDR1 SGHVS and CDR2 FQNEAQ. The J segment lost 4 bases and the V segment lost 5 bases, leaving 10 bases of the junction unmatched. The CDR3 sequence is 17 residues long. Sample: PBMCs. This receptor was identified in a woman aged 45-60 years in good health and CMV-seropositive. The chain employs TRBV7-8 and TRBJ1-4; 10 nucleotides match TRBD1. As DNA, the CDR3 is TGTGCCAGCAGCAAGCGGGACAGGGGCAGGATTAATGAAAAACTGTTTTTT. Translated: CASSKRDRGRINEKLFF.